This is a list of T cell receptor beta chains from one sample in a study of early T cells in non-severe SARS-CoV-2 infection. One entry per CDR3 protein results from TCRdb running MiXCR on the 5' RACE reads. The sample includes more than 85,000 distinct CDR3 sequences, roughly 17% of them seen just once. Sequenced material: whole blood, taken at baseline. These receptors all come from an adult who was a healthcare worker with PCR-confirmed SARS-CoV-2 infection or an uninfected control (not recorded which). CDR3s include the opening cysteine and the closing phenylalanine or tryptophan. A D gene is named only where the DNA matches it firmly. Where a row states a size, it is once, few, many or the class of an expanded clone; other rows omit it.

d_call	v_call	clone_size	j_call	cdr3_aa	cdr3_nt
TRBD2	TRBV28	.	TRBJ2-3	CASSSSGSADTQYF	TGTGCCAGCAGTTCTAGCGGGAGCGCGGATACGCAGTATTTT
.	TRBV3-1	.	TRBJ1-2	CASSQGLLNGYTF	TGTGCCAGCAGCCAAGGACTCCTAAATGGCTACACCTTC
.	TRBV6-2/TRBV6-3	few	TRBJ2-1	CASMGRYNEQFF	TGTGCCAGCATGGGACGATACAATGAGCAGTTCTTC
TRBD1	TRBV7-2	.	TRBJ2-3	CASSQDRDADTQYF	TGTGCCAGCAGCCAGGACAGGGATGCAGATACGCAGTATTTT
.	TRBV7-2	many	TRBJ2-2	CASSLVPEAELFF	TGTGCCAGCAGCTTAGTTCCGGAGGCCGAGCTGTTTTTT
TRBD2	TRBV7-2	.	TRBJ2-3	CASSLAGLAGADTQYF	TGTGCCAGCAGCTTAGCCGGACTAGCGGGAGCAGATACGCAGTATTTT
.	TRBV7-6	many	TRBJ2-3	CASSPGQTDTQYF	TGTGCCAGCAGCCCAGGACAGACAGATACGCAGTATTTT
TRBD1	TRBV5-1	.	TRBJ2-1	CASSLEAGQGMNEQFF	TGCGCCAGCAGCTTGGAAGCGGGACAGGGGATGAATGAGCAGTTCTTC
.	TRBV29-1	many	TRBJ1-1	CSVLRVGSEAFF	TGCAGCGTTCTAAGGGTTGGGTCTGAAGCTTTCTTT
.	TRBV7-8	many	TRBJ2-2	CASSLAATGELFF	TGTGCCAGCAGCTTAGCGGCAACCGGGGAGCTGTTTTTT
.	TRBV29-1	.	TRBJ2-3	CSVGRDPSTDTQYF	TGCAGCGTTGGAAGGGACCCAAGCACAGATACGCAGTATTTT
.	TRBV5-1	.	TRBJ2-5	CASSLLSYQETQYF	TGCGCCAGCAGCTTGCTCAGTTACCAAGAGACCCAGTACTTC
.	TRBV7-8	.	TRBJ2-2	CASSLVGAGELFF	TGTGCCAGCAGCTTAGTGGGGGCCGGGGAGCTGTTTTTT
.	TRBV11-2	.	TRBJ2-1	CASSLVRRSYNEQFF	TGTGCCAGCAGCTTAGTAAGGCGGTCCTACAATGAGCAGTTCTTC
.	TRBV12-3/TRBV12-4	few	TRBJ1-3	CASSGNTIYF	TGTGCCAGCAGTGGAAACACCATATATTTT
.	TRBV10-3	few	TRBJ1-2	CAISDVGAYGYTF	TGTGCCATCAGTGACGTGGGGGCCTATGGCTACACCTTC
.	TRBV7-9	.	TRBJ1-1	CASSTGFGTEAFF	TGTGCCAGCAGCACGGGGTTTGGGACTGAAGCTTTCTTT
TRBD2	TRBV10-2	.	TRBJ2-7	CASRAGPSYEQYF	TGCGCCAGCAGAGCGGGACCCTCCTACGAGCAGTACTTC
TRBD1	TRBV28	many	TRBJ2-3	CASSLMTGSTDTQYF	TGTGCCAGCAGTTTAATGACAGGGAGCACAGATACGCAGTATTTT
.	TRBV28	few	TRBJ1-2	CASSLNRNYGYTF	TGTGCCAGCAGTTTAAACAGGAACTATGGCTACACCTTC
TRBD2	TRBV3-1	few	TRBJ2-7	CASSQVGLAYEQYF	TGTGCCAGCAGCCAAGTTGGACTAGCGTATGAGCAGTACTTC
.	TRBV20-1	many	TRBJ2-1	CSARLHYSYNEQFF	TGCAGTGCTAGACTGCATTACTCCTACAATGAGCAGTTCTTC
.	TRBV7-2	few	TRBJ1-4	CASSSDGGATNEKLFF	TGTGCCAGCAGCTCTGACGGAGGGGCAACTAATGAAAAACTGTTTTTT
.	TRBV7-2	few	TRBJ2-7	CASSLEGQPYEQYF	TGTGCCAGCAGCTTAGAAGGACAACCCTACGAGCAGTACTTC
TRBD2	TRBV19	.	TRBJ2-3	CASSLPGGEAGDTQYF	TGTGCCAGTAGCCTCCCGGGAGGAGAGGCGGGAGATACGCAGTATTTT
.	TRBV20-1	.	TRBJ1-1	CSAFEPLRAFF	TGCAGTGCTTTTGAACCCCTGAGGGCTTTCTTT
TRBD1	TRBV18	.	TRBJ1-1	CASSPTRSSGQGVTEAFF	TGTGCCAGCTCACCGACCCGCTCTTCGGGACAGGGAGTCACTGAAGCTTTCTTT
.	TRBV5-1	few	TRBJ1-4	CASSANRDEKLFF	TGCGCCAGCAGCGCAAACAGAGATGAAAAACTGTTTTTT
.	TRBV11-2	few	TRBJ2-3	CASSRLRGGGTDTQYF	TGTGCCAGCAGCCGCCTCAGGGGAGGGGGCACAGATACGCAGTATTTT
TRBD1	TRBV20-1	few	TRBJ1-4	CSARDRTGGNEKLFF	TGCAGTGCTAGAGACCGTACAGGGGGAAATGAAAAACTGTTTTTT
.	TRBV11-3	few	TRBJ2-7	CASSLVHAVEQYF	TGTGCCAGCAGCTTAGTACATGCAGTCGAGCAGTACTTC
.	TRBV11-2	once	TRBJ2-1	CASSQVTKQFF	TGTGCCAGCAGCCAGGTTACCAAGCAGTTCTTC
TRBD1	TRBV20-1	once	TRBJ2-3	CSATASGTGGYTDTQYF	TGCAGTGCTACTGCTAGCGGGACAGGGGGGTACACAGATACGCAGTATTTT
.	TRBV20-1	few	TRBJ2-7	CSARATSPYEQYF	TGCAGTGCTAGAGCGACAAGCCCCTACGAGCAGTACTTC
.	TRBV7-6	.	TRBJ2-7	CASSSDQSEQYF	TGTGCCAGCAGCTCCGACCAGTCCGAGCAGTACTTC
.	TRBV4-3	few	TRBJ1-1	CASSQGGFYTEAFF	TGCGCCAGCAGCCAAGGGGGTTTTTACACTGAAGCTTTCTTT
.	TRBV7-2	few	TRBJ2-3	CASRASTDTQYF	TGTGCCAGCCGGGCAAGCACAGATACGCAGTATTTT
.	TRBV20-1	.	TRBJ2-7	CSAFPRGAPSSYEQYF	TGCAGTGCCTTCCCGAGGGGGGCCCCCTCCTCTTACGAGCAGTACTTC
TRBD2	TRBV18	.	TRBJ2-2	CASSLGLAGETGELFF	TGTGCCAGCTCACTCGGACTAGCGGGAGAAACCGGGGAGCTGTTTTTT
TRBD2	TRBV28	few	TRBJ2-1	CASSFSVASGRYNEQFF	TGTGCCAGCAGTTTTTCGGTCGCTAGCGGACGGTACAATGAGCAGTTCTTC